This T cell receptor beta chain was recorded in a study of blood T cell repertoires in COVID-19 (dated by TCRdb to the early 2020s). With regard to the full study: Samples from collaborators originated in the United States, Italy and Spain and spanned both the acute and convalescent phases of COVID-19. The material from the prospective study consisted of cDNA or gDNA derived from T cells, B-cell-depleted T cells, or PBMCs. Deeply sampled blood TCRbeta repertoires from subjects exposed to, actively infected with, or recovered from COVID-19 were included in the dataset. The repertoires were made available in a free public database intended to serve as a resource for research on the immune response to SARS-CoV-2. Samples were obtained from the ongoing ImmuneRACE study (first 160 participants) and from some 1,200 subjects provided by 6 global collaborators. Sample metadata almost always included a de-identified subject ID, COVID-19 status, age in years and sex. Where available, HLA class I and class II types were obtained from metadata supplied by the sample provider rather than from assay-based typing.

This clone occurred a few times. Its antigen remains unidentified. No much larger clonotype is one base removed from it; base qualities were not supplied. Overall results and qualifications from the work: Clinical and demographic metadata were provided uncurated, with the amount varying by source and participant.

TCRbeta CDR3 regions were amplified from genomic DNA using the immunoSEQ Assay, a bias-controlled multiplex PCR. The study's processing was this. The number of nucleated cells in each sample was estimated from the amplification of reference gene primers within the assay. To quantify the absolute abundance of each unique TCRbeta CDR3 rearrangement, sequence reads were collapsed and filtered. For each sample, productive Simpson clonality was calculated by taking the square root of Simpson's diversity index across productive rearrangements. As stored in TCRdb, this immuneACCESS dataset retains in-frame rearrangements with V and J assigned. A fraction of the clones does not appear; measured against another copy, unresolved V genes explain less than half of the discrepancy, and the remainder lacks a known reason. V and J calls and clone size are given by that table; D and trimming were obtained from the DNA. For this sample there are tens of thousands of clones; 91% appear just once. The ten largest make up less than 15% of the sample.

Whole blood was collected in K2EDTA tubes by collaborating institutions according to the institutions' own protocols. For TCRbeta analysis, collaborators shipped samples as frozen whole blood, isolated PBMCs, or DNA extracted from either of those sample types. Compared with germline, V lacks 5 bases and J lacks 10 bases; bases without a gene match: 8. CDR1 SGHVS and CDR2 FNYEAQ were looked up in the germline V gene. Counted from cysteine to phenylalanine, this CDR3 has 15 amino acids. Only CDR3 DNA is held: 45 bases, read in frame from base 1. Rearrangement joined TRBV7-6 to TRBJ2-1, with TRBD2 identical over 13 junction bases. The sequenced sample consisted of peripheral blood. This TCR derives from a human donor with active COVID-19. The donor label of this sample is uncertain. This receptor carries the CDR3 CASSPRTSGSGEQFF. The sequenced DNA is TGTGCCAGCAGCCCACGGACTAGCGGGAGCGGAGAGCAGTTCTTC. The entire variable domain, with the stretches around the CDR3 drawn from the reference TRBV7-6 and TRBJ2-1 proteins, is GAGVSQSPRYKVTKRGQDVALRCDPISGHVSLYWYRQALGQGPEFLTYFNYEAQQDKSGLPNDRFSAERPEGSISTLTIQRTEQRDSAMYRCASSPRTSGSGEQFFGPGTRLTVL.